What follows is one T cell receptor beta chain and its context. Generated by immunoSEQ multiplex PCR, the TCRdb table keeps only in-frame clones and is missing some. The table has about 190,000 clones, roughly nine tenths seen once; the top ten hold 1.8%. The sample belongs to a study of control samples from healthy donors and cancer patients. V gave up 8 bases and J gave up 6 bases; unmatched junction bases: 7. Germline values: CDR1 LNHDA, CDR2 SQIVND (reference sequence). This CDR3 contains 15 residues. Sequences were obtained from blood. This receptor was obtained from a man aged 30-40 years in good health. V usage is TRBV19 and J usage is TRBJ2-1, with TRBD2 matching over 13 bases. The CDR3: CASGPGTSGVNEQFF. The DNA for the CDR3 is TGTGCCAGTGGACCCGGGACTAGCGGGGTCAATGAGCAGTTCTTC.